This T cell receptor (beta chain) was sequenced for a study of T cell responses to AZD1222 COVID-19 vaccine. Study observations and caveats: Only six or seven AZD1222 recipients were seropositive at baseline. Repertoires were obtained solely post-peak T cell response.

Sequenced by immunoSEQ multiplex PCR; TCRdb stores in-frame clones only, minus some. Of approximately 170,000 clones in the sample, 94% are singletons; the top ten hold 5.1%. On this clone itself: Its cognate antigen is unknown.

The CDR3 contains 16 residues. With 3 bases clipped from V and 2 bases from J, the junction kept 8 bases outside the gene matches. Germline V lookup: CDR1 KGHSH, CDR2 LQKENI. The rearrangement uses TRBV18 and TRBJ1-2, with 8 bases aligning to TRBD1. The sample consisted of peripheral blood, taken 28 days after the second AZD1222 dose. The sequence was collected from an adult who received the AZD1222 COVID-19 vaccine. CDR3 nucleotide sequence: TGTGCCAGCTCACCTGGACAGGGCCTGACAAACTATGGCTACACCTTC. It is translated as CASSPGQGLTNYGYTF.